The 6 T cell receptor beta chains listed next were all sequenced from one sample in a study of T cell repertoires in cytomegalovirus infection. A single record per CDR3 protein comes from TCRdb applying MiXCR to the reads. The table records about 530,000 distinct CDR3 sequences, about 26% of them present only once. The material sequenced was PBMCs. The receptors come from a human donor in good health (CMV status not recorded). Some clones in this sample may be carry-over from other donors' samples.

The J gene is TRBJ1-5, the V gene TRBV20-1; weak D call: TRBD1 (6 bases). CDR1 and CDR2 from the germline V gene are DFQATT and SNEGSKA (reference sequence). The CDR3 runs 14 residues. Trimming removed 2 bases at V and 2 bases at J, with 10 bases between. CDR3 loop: CSARLQGRNQPQHF. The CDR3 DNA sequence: TGCAGTGCTAGATTACAGGGTCGCAATCAGCCCCAGCATTTT.

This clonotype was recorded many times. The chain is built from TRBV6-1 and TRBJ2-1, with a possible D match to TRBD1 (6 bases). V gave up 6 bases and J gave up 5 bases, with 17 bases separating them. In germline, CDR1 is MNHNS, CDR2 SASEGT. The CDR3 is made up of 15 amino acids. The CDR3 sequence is CASRPLGGRHNEQFF. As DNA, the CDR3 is TGTGCCAGCAGACCACTAGGGGGACGACACAATGAGCAGTTCTTC.

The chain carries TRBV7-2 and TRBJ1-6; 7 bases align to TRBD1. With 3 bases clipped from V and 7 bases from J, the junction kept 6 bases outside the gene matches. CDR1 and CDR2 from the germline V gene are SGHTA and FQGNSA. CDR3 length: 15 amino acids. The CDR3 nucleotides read TGTGCCAGCAGCTTCCAGGGGACAGAGAATTCACCCCTCCACTTT. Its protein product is CASSFQGTENSPLHF. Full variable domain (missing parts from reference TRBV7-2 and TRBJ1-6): GAGVSQSPSNKVTEKGKDVELRCDPISGHTALYWYRQSLGQGLEFLIYFQGNSAPDKSGLPSDRFSAERTGGSVSTLTIQRTQQEDSAVYLCASSFQGTENSPLHFGNGTRLTVT.

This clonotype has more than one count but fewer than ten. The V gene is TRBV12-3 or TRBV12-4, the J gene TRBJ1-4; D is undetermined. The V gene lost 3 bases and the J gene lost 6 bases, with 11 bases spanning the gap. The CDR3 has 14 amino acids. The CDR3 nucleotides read TGTGCCAGCAGTTTTCGGTGGCGGGATGAAAAACTGTTTTTT. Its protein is CASSFRWRDEKLFF.

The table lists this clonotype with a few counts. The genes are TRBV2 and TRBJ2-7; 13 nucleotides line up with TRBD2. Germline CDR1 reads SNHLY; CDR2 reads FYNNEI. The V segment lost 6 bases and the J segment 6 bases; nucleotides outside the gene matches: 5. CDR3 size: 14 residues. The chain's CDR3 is CASRGLAGKAEQYF. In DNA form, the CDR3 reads TGTGCCAGCAGGGGACTAGCGGGAAAGGCCGAGCAGTACTTC.

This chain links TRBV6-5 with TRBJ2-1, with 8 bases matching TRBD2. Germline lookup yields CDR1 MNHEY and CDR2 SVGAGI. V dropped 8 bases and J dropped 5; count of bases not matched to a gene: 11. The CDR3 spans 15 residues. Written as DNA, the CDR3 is TGTGCCAGCGGCCCGACTAGCGAGTACCACAATGAGCAGTTCTTC. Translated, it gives CASGPTSEYHNEQFF.